One and the same sample provided the 13 T cell receptor beta chains below, sequenced in a study of blood T cell repertoires in COVID-19. The protocol was immunoSEQ multiplex PCR, while the TCRdb copy is restricted to in-frame clones and leaves out a portion. The sample lists 120,000 to 150,000 clones, about 91% occurring once. Sequencing input: peripheral blood. The receptors stem from a woman aged 55-69 years with acute or convalescent COVID-19.

This clone was observed once. The rearrangement links TRBV29-1 to TRBJ1-1; no clear D. Germline CDR1 SQVTM, CDR2 ANQGSEA. Trimming cost V 3 bases and J 0 bases, with 11 bases left between them. The CDR3 extends over 14 amino acids. The chain's CDR3 is CSVDAGQMNTEAFF. DNA for the CDR3: TGCAGCGTTGACGCTGGGCAGATGAACACTGAAGCTTTCTTT.

This sequence joins TRBV7-2 and TRBJ2-7, with TRBD2 matching 12 bases. Germline CDR1 is SGHTA and CDR2 is FQGNSA. The CDR3 extends over 18 amino acids. With 8 bases clipped from V and 7 bases from J, the junction kept 21 bases outside the gene matches. The CDR3 DNA reads TGTGCCAGCGGGTCCTCAGGGTCCCCTAGCGGGGGGGCCGGGGAGCAGTACTTC. This codes for CASGSSGSPSGGAGEQYF.

Regarding this clone: The sample has other DNA sequences that encode this CDR3 too. The chain links TRBV7-2 to TRBJ2-3, with D unresolved. The V gene's germline CDR1 is SGHTA and CDR2 FQGNSA. Trimming took off 2 bases at V and 4 bases at J, with 4 bases between the two ends. The CDR3 is 12 amino acids. CDR3 DNA: TGTGCCAGCAGCTTATTAGCAGATACGCAGTATTTT. It specifies CASSLLADTQYF.

The gene calls are TRBV11-2 and TRBJ2-2; 8 nucleotides line up with TRBD2. V was clipped by 3 bases and J by 0 bases; unmatched bases: 3. CDR1 is SGHAT, CDR2 FQNNGV, per germline. The CDR3 is 16 residues long. This CDR3 is CASSLRGASNTGELFF. CDR3 bases: TGTGCCAGCAGCTTGCGGGGGGCCTCGAACACCGGGGAGCTGTTTTTT.

This chain links TRBV6-4 with TRBJ1-1; TRBD1 agrees at 7 bases. The CDR3 is 13 residues long. Germline V gives CDR1 MRHNA, CDR2 SNTAGT. V was pared by 4 bases and J by 3 bases, with 2 bases of the junction left unmatched. CDR3 in DNA: TGTGCCAGCAGTGTTGACAGGGACACTGAAGCTTTCTTT. Translating gives CASSVDRDTEAFF.

CDR3: CASSTLTGTYEQYF. CDR3 DNA: TGTGCCAGCAGTACCTTGACAGGAACCTACGAGCAGTACTTC. The J gene is TRBJ2-7, the V gene TRBV7-9; D may be TRBD1 (6 bases). CDR1 and CDR2 from the germline V gene are SEHNR and FQNEAQ (reference sequence). V was shortened by 6 bases and J by 2 bases, with 14 bases between the two germline ends. This CDR3 has 14 residues.

The chain employs TRBV7-9 and TRBJ1-2; D not certain. The CDR3 covers 14 residues. Deletions cut 5 bases from V and 4 bases from J, with 14 bases between. The germline V gene has CDR1 SEHNR and CDR2 FQNEAQ (reference sequence). As DNA, the CDR3 is TGTGCCAGCAGCCTTCAGCCGACTGCCTATGGCTACACCTTC. It translates to CASSLQPTAYGYTF.

The chain employs TRBV5-3 and TRBJ1-1; tentative D call: TRBD1 (6 bases). TRBV5-3 is classed as an ORF, of uncertain function. V was cut by 2 bases and J by 5 bases, with 16 bases left in between. The CDR3 totals 15 residues. CDR3 nucleotide sequence: TGTGCCAGAAGCTTTACAGGACAGAGAAAAACTGAAGCTTTCTTT. The encoded protein is CARSFTGQRKTEAFF.

This clone was seen once. V and J are TRBV28 and TRBJ1-2, with D perhaps matching TRBD1 (5 bases). The V gene's germline CDR1 is MDHEN and CDR2 SYDVKM. Between the trimmed V and J ends, which lost 3 bases and 8 bases, there was a span of 28 bases. The CDR3 sequence is 18 residues long. CDR3 region: CASSFGVGRRGLLSGYTF. The CDR3 DNA reads as TGTGCCAGCAGTTTTGGTGTTGGCAGGCGGGGACTGCTCTCGGGCTACACCTTC.

This rearrangement joins TRBV19 to TRBJ2-1, with 15 bases lining up with TRBD2. From germline, CDR1 is LNHDA and CDR2 SQIVND (reference sequence). This CDR3 spans 15 amino acids. V lost 6 bases and J lost 15; bases outside the gene matches: 12. The CDR3 sequence: CASSQGTSGGRSLFF. In DNA form, the CDR3 reads TGTGCCAGTAGCCAAGGGACTAGCGGGGGGCGGAGTCTGTTCTTC.

V gene TRBV6-1 combines with J gene TRBJ2-7; 9 nucleotides agree with TRBD1. J gave up 2 bases and V 2 bases, and 7 bases lay outside the gene matches. This CDR3 is 16 amino acids long. Germline values: CDR1 MNHNS, CDR2 SASEGT. CDR3 sequence (DNA): TGTGCCAGCAGTGAACCCGGGACAGGGAACGCCTACGAGCAGTACTTC. This codes for CASSEPGTGNAYEQYF.

This chain joins TRBV2 and TRBJ2-2; possibly TRBD1 for D (6 bases). CDR3 length: 15 amino acids. V lost 4 bases to trimming and J lost 3 bases, with 12 bases between them. Germline V CDR1 and CDR2: SNHLY, FYNNEI. CDR3 nucleotide sequence: TGTGCCAGCAGTGCGGACAGAGTCCACACCGGGGAGCTGTTTTTT. Its protein product is CASSADRVHTGELFF.

The chain couples TRBV2 to TRBJ2-2, with D possibly matching TRBD2 (6 bases). The ends were cut back, 2 bases at V and 0 bases at J, with 10 bases in the middle. From germline, CDR1 is SNHLY and CDR2 FYNNEI. The CDR3 totals 16 residues. This CDR3 reads CASSEYAGSNTGELFF. The CDR3 DNA sequence: TGTGCCAGCAGTGAATACGCGGGATCGAACACCGGGGAGCTGTTTTTT.